A selection of T cell receptor beta chains follows, all from one sample in a study of T cells in localized non-small cell lung cancer. The table came from immunoSEQ multiplex PCR; TCRdb's copy has only in-frame clones and leaves some out. The sample gives about 52,000 clones, more than 75% of which show up once; about 17% is in the top ten. The material was PBMCs, obtained before any cancer treatment. The receptor set was obtained from a female donor with stage II lung adenocarcinoma. CDR3s include the opening cysteine and the closing phenylalanine or tryptophan. Only some rows state a clone size, as once, few, many or a class for expanded clones.

CDR3aa	abundance	v_gene	j_gene
CASSAETGVDEQYF	.	TRBV9	TRBJ2-7
CASSQSPGTQYF	few	TRBV4-1	TRBJ2-5
CASSIGGETQYF	once	TRBV19	TRBJ2-5
CASSRGVTETQYF	.	TRBV7-3	TRBJ2-5
CASSLAGQGYLGYTF	.	TRBV28	TRBJ1-2
CASSTLGPSGNTIYF	.	TRBV19	TRBJ1-3
CASSPGLAGGFYEQYF	.	TRBV7-3	TRBJ2-7
CASSSNRVGYTF	.	TRBV5-1	TRBJ1-2
CASRQRANYGYTF	.	TRBV6-5	TRBJ1-2
CVTPGGRRSNQPQHF	.	TRBV7-5	TRBJ1-5
CASSIIGQSGYTF	.	TRBV19	TRBJ1-2
CASSLFLEQFF	.	TRBV5-6	TRBJ2-1
CASSAGTGAGYGYTF	.	TRBV6-1	TRBJ1-2
CASSPTTGIYEQYF	.	TRBV5-1	TRBJ2-7
CAWDNWSEAFF	few	TRBV30	TRBJ1-1
CASTAWSASYEQYF	.	TRBV5-5	TRBJ2-7
CASSLPGFNTEAFF	.	TRBV7-9	TRBJ1-1
CASSIRAKGTGTGTEAFF	.	TRBV19	TRBJ1-1
CASSGYSGNTIYF	once	TRBV2	TRBJ1-3
CAWSVQRNTEAFF	few	TRBV30	TRBJ1-1
CASSLGGRGNQPQHF	few	TRBV11-2	TRBJ1-5
CASSMDAGGYQPQHF	.	TRBV19	TRBJ1-5
CASSQGQGANDQETQYF	.	TRBV4-1	TRBJ2-5
CASSLGTGNTEAFF	.	TRBV5-1	TRBJ1-1
CASSWGTENTGELFF	once	TRBV5-1	TRBJ2-2
CASSDLVTGRYGYTF	.	TRBV6-1	TRBJ1-2